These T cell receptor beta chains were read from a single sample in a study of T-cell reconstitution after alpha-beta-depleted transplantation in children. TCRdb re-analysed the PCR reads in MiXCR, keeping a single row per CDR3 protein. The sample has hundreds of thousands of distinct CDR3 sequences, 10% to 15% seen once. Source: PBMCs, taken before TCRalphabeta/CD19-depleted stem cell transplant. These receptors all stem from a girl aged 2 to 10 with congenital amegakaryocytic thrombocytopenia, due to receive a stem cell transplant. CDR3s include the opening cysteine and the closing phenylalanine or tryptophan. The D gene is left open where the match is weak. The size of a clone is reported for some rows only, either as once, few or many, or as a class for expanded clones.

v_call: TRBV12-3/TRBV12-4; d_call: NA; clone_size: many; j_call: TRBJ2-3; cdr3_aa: CASTPVGPDTQYF; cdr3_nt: TGTGCCAGCACTCCCGTGGGCCCAGATACGCAGTATTTT
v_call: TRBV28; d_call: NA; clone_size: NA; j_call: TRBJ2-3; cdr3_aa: CASSLADWNTQYF; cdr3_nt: TGTGCCAGCAGCCTCGCTGACTGGAATACGCAGTATTTT
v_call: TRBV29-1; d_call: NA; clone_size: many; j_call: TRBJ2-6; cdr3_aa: CSVVLVSGAGANVLTF; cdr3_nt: TGCAGCGTTGTATTGGTGAGTGGAGCTGGGGCCAACGTCCTGACTTTC
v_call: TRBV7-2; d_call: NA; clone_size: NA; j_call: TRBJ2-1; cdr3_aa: CASSSQPAGDNEQFF; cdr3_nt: TGTGCCAGCAGCTCCCAACCGGCCGGTGACAATGAGCAGTTCTTC
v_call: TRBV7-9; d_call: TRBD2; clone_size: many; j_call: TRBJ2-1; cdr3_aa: CASSLVAGSLEQFF; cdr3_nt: TGTGCCAGCAGCTTAGTAGCGGGATCCCTTGAGCAGTTCTTC
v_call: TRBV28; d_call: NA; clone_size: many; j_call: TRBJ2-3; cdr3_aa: CASSFRVTDTQYF; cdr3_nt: TGTGCCAGCAGTTTCCGGGTAACAGATACGCAGTATTTT
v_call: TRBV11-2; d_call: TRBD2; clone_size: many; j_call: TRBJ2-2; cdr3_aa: CASSLSGRFTGELFF; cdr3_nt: TGTGCCAGCAGCTTATCCGGGAGGTTCACCGGGGAGCTGTTTTTT
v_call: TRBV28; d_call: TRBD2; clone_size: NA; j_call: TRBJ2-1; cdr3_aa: CASSVTSGRLDEQFF; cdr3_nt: TGTGCCAGCAGTGTGACTAGCGGGAGGTTAGATGAGCAGTTCTTC
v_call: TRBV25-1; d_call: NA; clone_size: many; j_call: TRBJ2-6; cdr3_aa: CASSEYTAAGANVLTF; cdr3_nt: TGTGCCAGCAGTGAATATACGGCAGCTGGGGCCAACGTCCTGACTTTC
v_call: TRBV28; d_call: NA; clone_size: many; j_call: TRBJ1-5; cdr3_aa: CASSLGQRDQPQHF; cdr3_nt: TGTGCCAGCAGTTTAGGACAGCGAGACCAGCCCCAGCATTTT
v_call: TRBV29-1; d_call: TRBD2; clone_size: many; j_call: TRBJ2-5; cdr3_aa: CSVRLAGEGETQYF; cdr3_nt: TGCAGCGTCCGACTAGCGGGAGAGGGAGAGACCCAGTACTTC
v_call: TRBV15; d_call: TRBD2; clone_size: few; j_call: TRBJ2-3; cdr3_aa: CATSRSGDPYTDTQYF; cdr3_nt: TGTGCCACCAGCAGGAGCGGGGATCCGTACACAGATACGCAGTATTTT
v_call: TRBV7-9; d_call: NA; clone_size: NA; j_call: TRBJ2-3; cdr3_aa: CASSPLPQHPLADTQYF; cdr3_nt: TGTGCCAGCAGCCCCCTTCCTCAGCATCCCCTCGCAGATACGCAGTATTTT
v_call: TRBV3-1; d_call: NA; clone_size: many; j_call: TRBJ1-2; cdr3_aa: CASSQDAGNYYGYTF; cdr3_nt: TGTGCCAGCAGCCAAGATGCAGGGAACTACTATGGCTACACCTTC
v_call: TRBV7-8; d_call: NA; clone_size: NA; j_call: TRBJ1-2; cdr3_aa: CASSLARDGLYGYTF; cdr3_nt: TGTGCCAGCAGCTTAGCTCGGGACGGTCTCTATGGCTACACCTTC
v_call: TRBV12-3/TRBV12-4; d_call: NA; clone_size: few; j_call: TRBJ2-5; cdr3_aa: CASSPRPGQETQYF; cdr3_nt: TGTGCCAGCAGCCCACGCCCCGGGCAAGAGACCCAGTACTTC
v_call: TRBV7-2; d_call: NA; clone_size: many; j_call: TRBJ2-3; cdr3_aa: CASSVHRDTTDTQYF; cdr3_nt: TGTGCCAGCAGCGTCCACCGGGACACCACAGATACGCAGTATTTT
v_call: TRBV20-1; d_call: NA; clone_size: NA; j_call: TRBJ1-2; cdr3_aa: CSAIDRNYGYTF; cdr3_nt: TGCAGTGCGATCGACAGAAACTATGGCTACACCTTC
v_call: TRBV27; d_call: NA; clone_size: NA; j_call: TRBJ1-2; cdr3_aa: CASCRTGRGDYGYTF; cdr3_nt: TGTGCCAGCTGCCGTACGGGCAGGGGTGACTATGGCTACACCTTC
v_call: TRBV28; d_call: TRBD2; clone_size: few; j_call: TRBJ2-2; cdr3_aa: CASRWGGSGRKAGELFF; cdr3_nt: TGTGCCAGCAGATGGGGGGGTAGCGGGAGAAAGGCCGGGGAGCTGTTTTTT
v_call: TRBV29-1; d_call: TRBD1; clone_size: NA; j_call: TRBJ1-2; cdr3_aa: CSNLPRGTGSGFGGDTF; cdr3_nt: TGCAGCAACCTACCGAGGGGGACAGGGTCGGGATTTGGTGGCGACACCTTC
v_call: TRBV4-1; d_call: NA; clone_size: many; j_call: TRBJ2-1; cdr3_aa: CASSHLTTNEQFF; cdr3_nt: TGCGCCAGCAGCCACCTCACTACCAATGAGCAGTTCTTC
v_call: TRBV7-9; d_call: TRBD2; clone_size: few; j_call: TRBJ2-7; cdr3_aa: CASSLKKMGGARYEQYF; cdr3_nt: TGTGCCAGCAGCTTAAAAAAAATGGGAGGGGCGCGGTACGAGCAGTACTTC
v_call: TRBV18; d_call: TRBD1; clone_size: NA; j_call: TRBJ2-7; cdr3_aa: CASSPTRDRGNEQYF; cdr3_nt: TGTGCCAGCTCACCAACCCGGGACAGGGGTAACGAGCAGTACTTC
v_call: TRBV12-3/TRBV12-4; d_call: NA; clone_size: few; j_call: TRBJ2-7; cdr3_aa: CASSKGRGSSYEQYF; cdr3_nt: TGTGCCAGCAGCAAAGGAAGGGGTAGCTCCTACGAGCAGTACTTC
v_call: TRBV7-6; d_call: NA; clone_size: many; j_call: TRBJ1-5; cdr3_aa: CASSLGGANQPQHF; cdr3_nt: TGTGCCAGCAGCCTAGGGGGGGCAAATCAGCCCCAGCATTTT
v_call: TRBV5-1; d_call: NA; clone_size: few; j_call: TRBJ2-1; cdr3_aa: CASSSLGVGNEQFF; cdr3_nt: TGCGCCAGCAGTTCGTTAGGTGTGGGGAATGAGCAGTTCTTC
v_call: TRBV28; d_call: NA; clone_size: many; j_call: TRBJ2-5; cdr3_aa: CASSSRQVLQETQYF; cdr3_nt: TGTGCCAGCAGTTCTCGACAGGTCCTCCAAGAGACCCAGTACTTC
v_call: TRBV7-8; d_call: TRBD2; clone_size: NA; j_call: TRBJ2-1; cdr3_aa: CASSLAEVAGALYNEQFF; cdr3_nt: TGTGCCAGCAGCTTAGCGGAGGTAGCGGGGGCCCTCTACAATGAGCAGTTCTTC
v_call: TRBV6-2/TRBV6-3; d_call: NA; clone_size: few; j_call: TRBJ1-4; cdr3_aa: CASSYGHTVLFF; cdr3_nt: TGTGCCAGCAGTTACGGACATACCGTACTGTTTTTT
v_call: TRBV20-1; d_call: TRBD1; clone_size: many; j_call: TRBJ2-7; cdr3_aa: CSARGGTGDKLSSYEQYF; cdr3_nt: TGCAGTGCTAGAGGAGGGACAGGGGATAAACTCTCCTCCTACGAGCAGTACTTC
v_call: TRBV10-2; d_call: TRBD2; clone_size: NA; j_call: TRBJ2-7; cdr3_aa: CASSDDMAGGWTYEQYF; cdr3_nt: TGCGCCAGCAGTGATGATATGGCGGGAGGGTGGACCTACGAGCAGTACTTC
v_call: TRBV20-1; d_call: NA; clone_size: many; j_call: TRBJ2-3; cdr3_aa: CSALGDTQYF; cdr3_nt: TGCAGTGCCCTAGGTGATACGCAGTATTTT
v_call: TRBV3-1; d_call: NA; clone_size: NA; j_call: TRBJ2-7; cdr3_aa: CASSQVGRIAYEQYF; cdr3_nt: TGTGCCAGCAGCCAAGTAGGAAGGATTGCCTACGAGCAGTACTTC
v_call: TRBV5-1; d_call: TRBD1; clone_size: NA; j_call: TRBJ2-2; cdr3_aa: CASNPGTARTGELFF; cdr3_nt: TGCGCCAGCAACCCCGGGACAGCTCGTACCGGGGAGCTGTTTTTT
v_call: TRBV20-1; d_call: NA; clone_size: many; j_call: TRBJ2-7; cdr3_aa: CSARRHPYEQYF; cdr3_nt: TGCAGTGCTAGAAGACACCCCTACGAGCAGTACTTC
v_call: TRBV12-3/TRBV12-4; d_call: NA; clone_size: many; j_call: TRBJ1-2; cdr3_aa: CASSFHPATYGYTF; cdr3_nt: TGTGCCAGCAGTTTCCACCCGGCGACCTATGGCTACACCTTC
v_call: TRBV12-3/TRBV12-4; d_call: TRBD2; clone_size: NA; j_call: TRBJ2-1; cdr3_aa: CASSPLAGATNEQFF; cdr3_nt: TGTGCCAGCAGCCCGCTAGCGGGAGCTACTAATGAGCAGTTCTTC
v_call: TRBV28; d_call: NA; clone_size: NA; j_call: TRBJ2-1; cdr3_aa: CATKGWGPYEQFF; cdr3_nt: TGTGCCACTAAAGGGTGGGGGCCATATGAGCAGTTCTTC
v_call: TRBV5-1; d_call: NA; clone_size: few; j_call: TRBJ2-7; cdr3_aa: CASSHPSAGAPFSYEQYF; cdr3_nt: TGCGCCAGCAGCCACCCCAGTGCGGGGGCTCCTTTCAGCTACGAGCAGTACTTC
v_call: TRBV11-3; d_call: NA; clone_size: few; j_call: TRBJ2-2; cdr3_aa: CASKGGRENTGELFF; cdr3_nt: TGTGCCAGCAAAGGTGGGCGTGAAAACACCGGGGAGCTGTTTTTT
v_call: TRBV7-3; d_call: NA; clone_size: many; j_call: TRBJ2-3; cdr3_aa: CASSSLPADTQYF; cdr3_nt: TGTGCCAGCAGTTCCCTCCCTGCGGATACGCAGTATTTT
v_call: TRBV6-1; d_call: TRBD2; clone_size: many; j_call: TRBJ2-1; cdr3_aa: CASRTSGDNEQFF; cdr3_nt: TGTGCCAGCAGAACTAGCGGTGACAATGAGCAGTTCTTC
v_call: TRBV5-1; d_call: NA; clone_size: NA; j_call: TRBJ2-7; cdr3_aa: CASSLEGNTYEQYF; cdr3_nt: TGCGCCAGCAGCTTGGAGGGCAACACCTACGAGCAGTACTTC
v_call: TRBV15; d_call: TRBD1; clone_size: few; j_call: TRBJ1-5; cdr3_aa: CATSTTTGDGNQPQHF; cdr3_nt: TGTGCCACCAGCACCACGACAGGGGATGGAAATCAGCCCCAGCATTTT
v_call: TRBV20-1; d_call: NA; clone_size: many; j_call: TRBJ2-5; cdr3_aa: CSASPSALQETQYF; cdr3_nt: TGCAGTGCTAGTCCTAGCGCTCTCCAAGAGACCCAGTACTTC
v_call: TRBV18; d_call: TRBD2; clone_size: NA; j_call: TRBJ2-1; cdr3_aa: CASSPQESGTSGSWEQFF; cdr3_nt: TGTGCCAGCTCACCACAAGAGTCCGGGACTAGCGGGAGTTGGGAGCAGTTCTTC
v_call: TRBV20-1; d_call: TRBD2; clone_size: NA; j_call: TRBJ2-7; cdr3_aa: CSASLAGGLYEQYF; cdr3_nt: TGCAGTGCTAGTCTAGCGGGAGGACTCTACGAGCAGTACTTC
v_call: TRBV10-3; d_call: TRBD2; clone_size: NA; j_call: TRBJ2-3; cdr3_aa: CAISGAGGGADTQYF; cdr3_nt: TGTGCCATCAGTGGCGCGGGAGGGGGGGCAGATACGCAGTATTTT
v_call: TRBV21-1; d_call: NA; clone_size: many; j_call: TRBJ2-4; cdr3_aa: CASSKVQKQVRLAKNIQYF; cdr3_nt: TGTGCCAGCAGCAAAGTCCAGAAACAGGTTCGACTAGCCAAAAACATTCAGTACTTC
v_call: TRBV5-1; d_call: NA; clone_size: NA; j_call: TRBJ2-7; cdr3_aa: CASSLGTPLEQYF; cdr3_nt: TGCGCCAGCAGCCTCGGGACTCCCCTCGAGCAGTACTTC
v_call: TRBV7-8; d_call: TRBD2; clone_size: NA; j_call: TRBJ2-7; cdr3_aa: CASSLRSGVGYEQYF; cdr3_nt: TGTGCCAGCAGCTTAAGGAGCGGGGTGGGATACGAGCAGTACTTC
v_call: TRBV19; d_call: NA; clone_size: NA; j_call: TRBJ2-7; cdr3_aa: CASSILAPATYYEQYF; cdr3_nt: TGTGCCAGTAGTATACTAGCGCCGGCAACCTACTACGAGCAGTACTTC
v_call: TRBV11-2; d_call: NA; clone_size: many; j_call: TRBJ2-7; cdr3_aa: CASSLFRGPSYEQYF; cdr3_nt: TGTGCCAGCAGCTTGTTTCGGGGCCCTTCCTACGAGCAGTACTTC